These 2 T cell receptor beta chains were sequenced from one sample in a study of T cell changes during pregnancy in multiple sclerosis. Produced via immunoSEQ multiplex PCR; TCRdb's table is partial and in-frame only. The sample records 44,000 or so clones, around 90% being singletons. This material consisted of CD8+ T cells from peripheral blood mononuclear cells, taken after pregnancy. The receptors were gathered from a female donor in good health, enrolled as a control in a pregnancy study.

The chain has TRBV27 and TRBJ1-1; no definite D call. The V end was cut by 5 bases, the J end by 7 bases, with 11 bases between. Germline-derived CDR1 and CDR2 are MNHEY and SMNVEV (reference sequence). The CDR3 has 12 amino acids. CDR3 nucleotides: TGTGCCAGCAGTCCTATGGTCGGTGAAGCTTTCTTT. Protein: CASSPMVGEAFF.

This clone was picked up one time. The CDR3 bases are TGTGCCAGCACGCGAGAGAACCTCTACGAGCAGTACTTC. Translated: CASTRENLYEQYF. The chain employs TRBV6-1 and TRBJ2-7; no firm D call. The CDR3 loop spans 13 amino acids. V was trimmed by 7 bases and J by 3 bases, leaving 13 bases between them. Germline lookup yields CDR1 MNHNS and CDR2 SASEGT.